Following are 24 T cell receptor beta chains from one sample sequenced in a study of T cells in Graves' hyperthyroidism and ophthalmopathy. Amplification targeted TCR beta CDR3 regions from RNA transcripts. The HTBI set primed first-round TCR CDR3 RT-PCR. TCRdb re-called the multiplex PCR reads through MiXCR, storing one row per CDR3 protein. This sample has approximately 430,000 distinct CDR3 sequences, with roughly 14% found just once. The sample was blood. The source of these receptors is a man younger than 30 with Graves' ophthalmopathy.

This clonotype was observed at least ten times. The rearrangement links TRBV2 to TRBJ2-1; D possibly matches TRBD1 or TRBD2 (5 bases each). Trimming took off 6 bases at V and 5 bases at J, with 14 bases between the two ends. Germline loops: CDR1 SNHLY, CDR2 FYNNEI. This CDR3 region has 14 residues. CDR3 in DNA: TGTGCCAGCAGATCTTTACGGGGCCACAATGAGCAGTTCTTC. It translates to CASRSLRGHNEQFF.

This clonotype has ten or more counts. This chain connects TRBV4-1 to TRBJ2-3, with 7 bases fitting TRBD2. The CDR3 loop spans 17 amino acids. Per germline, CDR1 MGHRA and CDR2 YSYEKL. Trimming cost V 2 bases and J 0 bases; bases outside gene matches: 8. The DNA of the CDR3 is TGCGCCAGCAGCCAAACTGAACTACTAGCGAGCACAGATACGCAGTATTTT. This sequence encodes CASSQTELLASTDTQYF.

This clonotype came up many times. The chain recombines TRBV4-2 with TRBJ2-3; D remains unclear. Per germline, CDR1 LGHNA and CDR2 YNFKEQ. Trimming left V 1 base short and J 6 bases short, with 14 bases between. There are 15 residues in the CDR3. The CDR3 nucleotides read TGTGCCAGCAGCCAAGTTTCCCAGAACACGGATACGCAGTATTTT. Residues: CASSQVSQNTDTQYF.

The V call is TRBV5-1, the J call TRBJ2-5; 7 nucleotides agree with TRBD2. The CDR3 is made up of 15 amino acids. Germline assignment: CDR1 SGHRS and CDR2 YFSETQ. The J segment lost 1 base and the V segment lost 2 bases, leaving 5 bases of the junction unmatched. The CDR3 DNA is TGCGCCAGCAGCTTCCAGGGCGGGGGCCAAGAGACCCAGTACTTC. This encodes CASSFQGGGQETQYF.

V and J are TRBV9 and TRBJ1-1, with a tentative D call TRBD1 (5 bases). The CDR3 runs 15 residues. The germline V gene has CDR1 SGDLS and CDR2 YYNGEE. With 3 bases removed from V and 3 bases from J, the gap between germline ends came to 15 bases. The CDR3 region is CASSGGLTRDTEAFF. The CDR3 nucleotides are TGTGCCAGCAGCGGGGGGTTAACCCGTGACACTGAAGCTTTCTTT.

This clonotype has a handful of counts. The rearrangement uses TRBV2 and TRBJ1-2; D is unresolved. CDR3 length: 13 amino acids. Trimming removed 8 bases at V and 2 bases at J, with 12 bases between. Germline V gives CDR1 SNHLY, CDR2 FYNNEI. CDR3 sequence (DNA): TGTGCCAGCTCGCCAGGCGACAACTATGGCTACACCTTC. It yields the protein CASSPGDNYGYTF.

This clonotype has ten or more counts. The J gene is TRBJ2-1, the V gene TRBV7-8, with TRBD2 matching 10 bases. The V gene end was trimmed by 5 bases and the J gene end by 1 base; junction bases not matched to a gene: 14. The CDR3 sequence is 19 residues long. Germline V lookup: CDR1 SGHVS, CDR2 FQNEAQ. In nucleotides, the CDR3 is TGTGCCAGCAGCCCTCACTTGACTAGCGGGCCTCCTTCCTACAATGAGCAGTTCTTC. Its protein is CASSPHLTSGPPSYNEQFF.

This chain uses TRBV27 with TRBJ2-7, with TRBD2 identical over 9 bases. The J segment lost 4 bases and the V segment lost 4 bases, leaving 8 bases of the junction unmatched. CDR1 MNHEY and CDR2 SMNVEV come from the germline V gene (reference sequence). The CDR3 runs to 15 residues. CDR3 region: CASSSREGLRYEQYF. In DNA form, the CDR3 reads TGTGCCAGCAGTTCGCGGGAGGGCCTTCGGTACGAGCAGTACTTC.

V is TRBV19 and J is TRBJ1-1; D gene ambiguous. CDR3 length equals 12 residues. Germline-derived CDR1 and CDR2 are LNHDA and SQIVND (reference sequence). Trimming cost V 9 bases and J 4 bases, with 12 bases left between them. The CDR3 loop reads CASRSVRTEAFF. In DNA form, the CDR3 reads TGTGCCAGCCGGTCAGTTCGCACTGAAGCTTTCTTT.

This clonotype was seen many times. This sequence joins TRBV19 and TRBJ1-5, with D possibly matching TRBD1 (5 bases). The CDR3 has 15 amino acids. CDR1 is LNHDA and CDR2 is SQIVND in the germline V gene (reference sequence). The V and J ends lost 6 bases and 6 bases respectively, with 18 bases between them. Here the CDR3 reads CASSLLWQGSQPQHF. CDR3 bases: TGTGCCAGTAGCCTATTGTGGCAGGGAAGTCAGCCCCAGCATTTT.

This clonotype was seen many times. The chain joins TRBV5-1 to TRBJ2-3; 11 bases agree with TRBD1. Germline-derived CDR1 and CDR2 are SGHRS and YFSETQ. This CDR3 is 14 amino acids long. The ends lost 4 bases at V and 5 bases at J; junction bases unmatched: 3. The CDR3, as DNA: TGCGCCAGCAGCCCGGACAGGGGGCAAGATACGCAGTATTTT. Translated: CASSPDRGQDTQYF. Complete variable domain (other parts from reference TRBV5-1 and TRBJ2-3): KAGVTQTPRYLIKTRGQQVTLSCSPISGHRSVSWYQQTPGQGLQFLFEYFSETQRNKGNFPGRFSGRQFSNSRSEMNVSTLELGDSALYLCASSPDRGQDTQYFGPGTRLTVL.

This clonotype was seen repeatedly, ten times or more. The CDR3 DNA reads as TGTGCCAGCAGTTTACTAAGGGTCTATGAGCAGTTCTTC. Its translation: CASSLLRVYEQFF. The chain uses TRBV12-3 or TRBV12-4 and TRBJ2-1; D is unclear. Deletions cut 2 bases from V and 8 bases from J, with 10 bases between. This CDR3 is built from 13 residues.

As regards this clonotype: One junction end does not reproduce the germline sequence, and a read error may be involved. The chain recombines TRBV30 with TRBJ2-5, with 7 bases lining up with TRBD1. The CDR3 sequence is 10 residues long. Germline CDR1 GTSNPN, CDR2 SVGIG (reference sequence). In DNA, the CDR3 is TGTGCCTGGAGGGGGACAGCCGAGCACTTC. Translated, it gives CAWRGTAEHF.

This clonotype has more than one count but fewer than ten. The CDR3 region has the DNA TGTGCCACAGGGACTAGCGGGGGGGATTCCTACGAGCAGTACTTC. Its translation is CATGTSGGDSYEQYF. The chain uses TRBV10-3 and TRBJ2-7, with TRBD2 identical over 16 bases. Trimming cost V 10 bases and J 1 base; bases outside gene matches: 4. This CDR3 has 15 amino acids. The germline V gene has CDR1 ENHRY and CDR2 SYGVKD.

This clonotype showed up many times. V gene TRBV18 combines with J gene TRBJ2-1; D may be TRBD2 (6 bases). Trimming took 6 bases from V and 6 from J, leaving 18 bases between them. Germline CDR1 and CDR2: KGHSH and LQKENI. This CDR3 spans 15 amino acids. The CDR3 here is CASSRGGGARNEQFF. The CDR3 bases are TGTGCCAGCTCGAGAGGTGGCGGGGCCCGCAATGAGCAGTTCTTC.

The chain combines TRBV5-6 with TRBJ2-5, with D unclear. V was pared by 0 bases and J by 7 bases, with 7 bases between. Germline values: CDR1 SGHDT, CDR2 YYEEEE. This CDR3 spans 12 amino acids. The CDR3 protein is CASSLVEGTQYF. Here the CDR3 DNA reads TGTGCCAGCAGCTTGGTTGAAGGGACCCAGTACTTC.

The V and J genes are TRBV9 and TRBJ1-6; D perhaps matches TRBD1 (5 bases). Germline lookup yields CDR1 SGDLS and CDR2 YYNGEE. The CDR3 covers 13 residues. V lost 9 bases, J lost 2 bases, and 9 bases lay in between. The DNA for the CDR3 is TGTGCCACCGGGACCACCTATAATTCACCCCTCCACTTT. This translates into CATGTTYNSPLHF.

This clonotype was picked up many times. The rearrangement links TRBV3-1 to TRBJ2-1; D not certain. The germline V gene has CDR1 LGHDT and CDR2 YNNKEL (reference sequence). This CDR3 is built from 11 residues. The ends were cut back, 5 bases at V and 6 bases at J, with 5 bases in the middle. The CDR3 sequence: CASSDFNEQFF. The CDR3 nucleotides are TGTGCCAGCAGCGATTTCAATGAGCAGTTCTTC.

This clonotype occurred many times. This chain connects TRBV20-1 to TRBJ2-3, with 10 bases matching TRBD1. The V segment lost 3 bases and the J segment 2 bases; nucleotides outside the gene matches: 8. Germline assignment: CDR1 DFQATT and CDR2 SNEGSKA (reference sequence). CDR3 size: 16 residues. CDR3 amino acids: CSASKDRGALTDTQYF. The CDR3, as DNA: TGCAGTGCTAGTAAGGACAGGGGGGCACTCACAGATACGCAGTATTTT.

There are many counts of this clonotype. Written as DNA, the CDR3 is TGTGCCACCAGCAGAGATCGGACTCAGTATGGCTACACCTTC. It yields the protein CATSRDRTQYGYTF. The rearrangement joins TRBV15 to TRBJ1-2; D ambiguous. Trimming pared 0 bases from V and 5 bases from J, leaving 10 bases between. Germline CDR1 and CDR2: LNHNV and YYDKDF (reference sequence). The CDR3 totals 14 residues.

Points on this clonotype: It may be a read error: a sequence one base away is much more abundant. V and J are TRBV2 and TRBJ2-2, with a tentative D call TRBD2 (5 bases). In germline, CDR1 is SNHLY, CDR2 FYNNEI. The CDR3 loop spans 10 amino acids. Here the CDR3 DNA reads TGTGCCAGCAGCTACGGGGAGCTGGTTTTT. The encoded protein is CASSYGELVF.

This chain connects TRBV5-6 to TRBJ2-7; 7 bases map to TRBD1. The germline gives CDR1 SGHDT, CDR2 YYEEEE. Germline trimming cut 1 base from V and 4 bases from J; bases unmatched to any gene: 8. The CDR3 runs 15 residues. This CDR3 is CASSLYRGKGYEQYF. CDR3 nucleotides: TGTGCCAGCAGCTTGTACAGGGGTAAGGGTTACGAGCAGTACTTC.

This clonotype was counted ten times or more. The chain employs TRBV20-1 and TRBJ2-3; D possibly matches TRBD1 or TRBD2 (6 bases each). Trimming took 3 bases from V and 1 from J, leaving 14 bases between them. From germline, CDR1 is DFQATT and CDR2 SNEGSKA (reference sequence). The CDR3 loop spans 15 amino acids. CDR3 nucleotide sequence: TGCAGTGCTAGGGATGTGGGGGGCGGCACAGATACGCAGTATTTT. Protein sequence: CSARDVGGGTDTQYF.

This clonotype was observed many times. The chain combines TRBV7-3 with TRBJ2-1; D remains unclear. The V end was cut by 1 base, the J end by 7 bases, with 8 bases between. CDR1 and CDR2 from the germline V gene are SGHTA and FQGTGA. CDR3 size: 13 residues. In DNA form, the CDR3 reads TGTGCCAGCAGCTTAATAAGAGAAAATGAGCAGTTCTTC. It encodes CASSLIRENEQFF.